This note documents a single T cell receptor beta chain sequence. Sequence at one end of the junction differs from germline and may be a read error. This entry comes from a study of control samples from healthy donors and cancer patients. The CDR3 loop spans 15 amino acids. Germline V gene sequence: CDR1 MGHDK, CDR2 SYGVNS. The protocol was immunoSEQ multiplex PCR, while the TCRdb copy is restricted to in-frame clones and leaves out a portion. The sample lists 95,000 to 150,000 clones; roughly 88% were seen once. The TCR was taken from a man aged 35-49 years in good health. V and J are TRBV25-1 and TRBJ1-1; 9 bases line up with TRBD1. Sequenced input: blood. The CDR3 sequence: CAGRGTGQGNTEAFF. The CDR3 DNA reads TGTGCCGGCAGAGGGACAGGGCAGGGGAACACTGAAGCTTTCTTT.